This TCR beta chain was observed in a study of cytomegalovirus exposure and HLA in healthy donors. Overall study findings and caveats: The study listed about 150 cytomegalovirus-associated TCR beta chains. The classifier, whose performance was assessed in both the original and validation cohorts, reportedly diagnosed cytomegalovirus status with high specificity and sensitivity.

This clone was observed once. Its target is unknown. A multiplex PCR was run with 60 Vbeta primers and 13 Jbeta primers. In the original processing: A follow-up analysis tallied 65 million to 80 million unique TCR beta chains, roughly 11 million shared. The repertoire was sequenced with immunoSEQ multiplex PCR; TCRdb's copy has only in-frame clones and lacks some. V, J and clone size are taken as reported in that table, and D and trimming were inferred from the DNA itself. The sample lists around 100,000 clones; approximately 71% were seen once. The sequenced sample consisted of PBMCs. The receptor's source is a male donor in good health and CMV-seropositive.

The CDR3 DNA is TGTGCCAGCACCCCAGGGCCACTAGCGGGCCTCGGGGAGCTGTTTTTT. Translating gives CASTPGPLAGLGELFF. The chain employs TRBV7-3 and TRBJ2-2; 9 nucleotides match TRBD2. The trim removed 7 bases at V and 7 bases at J, leaving 13 bases unmatched. The CDR3 runs 16 residues. Per the germline V gene, CDR1 is SGHTA and CDR2 is FQGTGA.